This is a list of T cell receptor beta chains from one sample in a study of early T cells in non-severe SARS-CoV-2 infection. TCRdb reprocessed the 5' RACE reads with MiXCR, giving one entry per CDR3 protein. The data hold tens of thousands of distinct CDR3 sequences, with over 9.5% observed a single time. What was sequenced was whole blood. These receptors originate from an adult who was a healthcare worker with PCR-confirmed SARS-CoV-2 infection or an uninfected control (not recorded which). CDR3s leave out the opening cysteine and the closing phenylalanine or tryptophan.

j_call: TRBJ2-1
v_call: TRBV7-9
cdr3_aa: ASSSGSSYNEQF

j_call: TRBJ2-1
v_call: TRBV29-1
cdr3_aa: SVEVRMGTSGYNEQF

j_call: TRBJ2-1
v_call: TRBV5-1
cdr3_aa: ATSTSLAGGYNEQF

j_call: TRBJ2-3
v_call: TRBV7-8
cdr3_aa: ASSFGWGDTQY

j_call: TRBJ1-6
v_call: TRBV18
cdr3_aa: ASSPSGAINSPLH

j_call: TRBJ1-4
v_call: TRBV14
cdr3_aa: ASSYPGGTNEKLF

j_call: TRBJ2-1
v_call: TRBV7-2
cdr3_aa: ASSSAGYNEQF

j_call: TRBJ2-5
v_call: TRBV15
cdr3_aa: ATSRGTGGRETQY

j_call: TRBJ2-6
v_call: TRBV6-1
cdr3_aa: ASSEDSSGANVLT

j_call: TRBJ2-3
v_call: TRBV10-3
cdr3_aa: AISDPGLAEDTQY

j_call: TRBJ2-1
v_call: TRBV7-6
cdr3_aa: ASSLAGLAAHNEQF

j_call: TRBJ2-1
v_call: TRBV3-1
cdr3_aa: ASSQDLSFNEQF

j_call: TRBJ2-1
v_call: TRBV20-1
cdr3_aa: SARVPSGNGDEQF

j_call: TRBJ2-3
v_call: TRBV20-1
cdr3_aa: SAADRTSGSSDTQY

j_call: TRBJ1-2
v_call: TRBV5-5
cdr3_aa: ASSLAGGGGGYGYT

j_call: TRBJ2-7
v_call: TRBV7-9
cdr3_aa: ASSAYSYEQY

j_call: TRBJ2-3
v_call: TRBV3-1
cdr3_aa: ASSQTSGRALYTQY

j_call: TRBJ2-1
v_call: TRBV6-1
cdr3_aa: ASRPTSGLGSNEQF

j_call: TRBJ1-2
v_call: TRBV7-9
cdr3_aa: ASSLKDSGIHGYT

j_call: TRBJ2-2
v_call: TRBV6-6
cdr3_aa: ASRKLRTANTGELF

j_call: TRBJ2-5
v_call: TRBV5-1
cdr3_aa: ASAGVEETQY

j_call: TRBJ2-3
v_call: TRBV7-8
cdr3_aa: ASSRGGSSADTQY

j_call: TRBJ1-1
v_call: TRBV29-1
cdr3_aa: SVDGQMNTEAF

j_call: TRBJ2-5
v_call: TRBV20-1
cdr3_aa: SASSGFETQY

j_call: TRBJ1-5
v_call: TRBV6-5
cdr3_aa: ASSSLRGSGNQPQH

j_call: TRBJ1-2
v_call: TRBV25-1
cdr3_aa: ASSPTTEYGYT

j_call: TRBJ2-1
v_call: TRBV19
cdr3_aa: ASTGTTYNEQF

j_call: TRBJ2-1
v_call: TRBV2
cdr3_aa: ASVSGLSGNREQF

j_call: TRBJ2-1
v_call: TRBV4-1
cdr3_aa: ASSQEGTSFNEQF

j_call: TRBJ1-4
v_call: TRBV7-2
cdr3_aa: ASSLGARDNEKLF

j_call: TRBJ2-1
v_call: TRBV5-6
cdr3_aa: ASSSAGGIRISSYNEQF

j_call: TRBJ2-7
v_call: TRBV20-1
cdr3_aa: SARDPSAGGTYEQY

j_call: TRBJ1-2
v_call: TRBV25-1
cdr3_aa: ASSEILREQGYT

j_call: TRBJ1-2
v_call: TRBV7-2
cdr3_aa: ASSVRGGPNYGYT

j_call: TRBJ1-1
v_call: TRBV29-1
cdr3_aa: SAEQGRDTEAF

j_call: TRBJ2-5
v_call: TRBV28
cdr3_aa: ASSLIGGRETQY

j_call: TRBJ2-3
v_call: TRBV7-2
cdr3_aa: ASSDGIRQDTQY

j_call: TRBJ2-5
v_call: TRBV11-3
cdr3_aa: ASSWGLAGVPETQY

j_call: TRBJ2-3
v_call: TRBV24-1
cdr3_aa: ATSDPSADTQY

j_call: TRBJ2-4
v_call: TRBV6-5
cdr3_aa: ASSSGQGRQY

j_call: TRBJ2-4
v_call: TRBV25-1
cdr3_aa: ASSALGRGGTRDIQY

j_call: TRBJ1-1
v_call: TRBV7-2
cdr3_aa: ASSLDENFTGRLGGNTEAF

j_call: TRBJ2-2
v_call: TRBV20-1
cdr3_aa: SAQIPGLADTGELF

j_call: TRBJ2-2
v_call: TRBV6-4
cdr3_aa: ASSDRVTGELF

j_call: TRBJ1-3
v_call: TRBV12-3/TRBV12-4
cdr3_aa: ASRFLDTIY

j_call: TRBJ2-7
v_call: TRBV15
cdr3_aa: ATSRELSYEQY

j_call: TRBJ2-2
v_call: TRBV12-5
cdr3_aa: ASGLRLANTGELF

j_call: TRBJ2-5
v_call: TRBV5-1
cdr3_aa: ASSFGQQETQY

j_call: TRBJ2-7
v_call: TRBV12-3/TRBV12-4
cdr3_aa: ASSLDSSYEQY

j_call: TRBJ2-7
v_call: TRBV7-6
cdr3_aa: ASSLAVNYEQY

j_call: TRBJ2-7
v_call: TRBV20-1
cdr3_aa: SASLNRGVGEQY

j_call: TRBJ2-1
v_call: TRBV10-3
cdr3_aa: AISERWNEQF

j_call: TRBJ2-1
v_call: TRBV29-1
cdr3_aa: SSASTGEQF